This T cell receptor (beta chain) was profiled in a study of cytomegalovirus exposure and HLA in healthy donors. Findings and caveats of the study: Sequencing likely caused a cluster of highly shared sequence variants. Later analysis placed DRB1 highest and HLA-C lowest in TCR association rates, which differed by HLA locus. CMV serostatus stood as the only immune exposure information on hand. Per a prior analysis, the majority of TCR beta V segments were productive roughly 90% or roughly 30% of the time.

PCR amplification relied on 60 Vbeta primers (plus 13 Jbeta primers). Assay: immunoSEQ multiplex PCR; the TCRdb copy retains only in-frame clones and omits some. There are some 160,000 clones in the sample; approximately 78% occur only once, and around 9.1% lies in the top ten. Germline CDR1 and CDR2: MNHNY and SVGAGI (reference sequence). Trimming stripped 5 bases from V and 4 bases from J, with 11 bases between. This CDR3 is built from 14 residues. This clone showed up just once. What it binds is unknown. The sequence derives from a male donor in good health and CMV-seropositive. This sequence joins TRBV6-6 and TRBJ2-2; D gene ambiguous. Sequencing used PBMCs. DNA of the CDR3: TGTGCCAGCAGTCCCCCTCCGGGCACCGGGGAGCTGTTTTTT. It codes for CASSPPPGTGELFF.